The clone carrying this T cell receptor (beta chain) was detected only a few times. Its antigen is not identified. This CDR3 has 14 residues. V was trimmed by 6 bases and J by 6 bases, leaving 16 bases between them. The data belong to a study of identical twins. Study outcomes and limitations: Shared out-of-frame alpha sequences (those common to twins) showed excess low generation probability. Invariant populations such as MAIT and iNKT cells could partly muddle zero-insertion analyses.

TCRdb itself ran the 5' RACE reads through MiXCR, one entry per CDR3 protein. The sample yields 1,800,000 or so distinct CDR3 sequences, around 29% seen once. V gene TRBV12-3 or TRBV12-4 combines with J gene TRBJ2-3, with D tentatively TRBD1 or TRBD2 (6 bases each). What was sequenced was cord blood. The receptor was isolated from a newborn girl in good health. The CDR3 loop reads CASSWGAMVDTQYF. CDR3 in DNA: TGTGCCAGCAGCTGGGGGGCGATGGTGGATACGCAGTATTTT.